This T cell receptor (beta chain) was retrieved from a study of cytomegalovirus exposure and HLA in healthy donors. Primers for the PCR totalled 60 Vbeta and 13 Jbeta. Clones were read by immunoSEQ multiplex PCR, and TCRdb kept only the in-frame ones, dropping some. This sample yields about 140,000 clones, of which around 80% are seen a single time; over 9.5% belongs to the top ten. V gave up 6 bases and J gave up 7 bases; unmatched junction bases: 6. Per the germline V gene, CDR1 is SNHLY and CDR2 is FYNNEI. The CDR3 length is 15 residues. Material for sequencing was PBMCs. The chain links TRBV2 to TRBJ2-1, with 13 bases lining up with TRBD2. The sequence came from an older woman in good health and CMV-seropositive. CDR3 coding DNA: TGTGCCAGCAGAGAGAGGACTAGCGGGAGTAATGAGCAGTTCTTC. Protein sequence: CASRERTSGSNEQFF.